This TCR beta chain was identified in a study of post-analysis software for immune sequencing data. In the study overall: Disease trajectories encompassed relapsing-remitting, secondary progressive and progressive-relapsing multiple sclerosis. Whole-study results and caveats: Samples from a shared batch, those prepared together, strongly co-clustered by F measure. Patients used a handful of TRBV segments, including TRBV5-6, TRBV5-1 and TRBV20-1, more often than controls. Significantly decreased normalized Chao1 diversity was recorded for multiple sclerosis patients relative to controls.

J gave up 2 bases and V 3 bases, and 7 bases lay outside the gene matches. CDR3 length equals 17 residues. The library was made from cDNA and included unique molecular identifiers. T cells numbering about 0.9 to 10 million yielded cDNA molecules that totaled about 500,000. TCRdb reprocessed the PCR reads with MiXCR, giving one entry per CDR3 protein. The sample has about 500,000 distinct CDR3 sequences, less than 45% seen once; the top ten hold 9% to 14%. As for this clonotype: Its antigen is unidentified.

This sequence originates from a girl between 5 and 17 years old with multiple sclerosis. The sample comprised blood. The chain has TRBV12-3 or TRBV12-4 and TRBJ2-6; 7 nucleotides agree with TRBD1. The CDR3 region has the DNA TGTGCCAGCAGTTTCTCAGGGGGTAACGCTGGGGCCAACGTCCTGACTTTC. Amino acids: CASSFSGGNAGANVLTF.